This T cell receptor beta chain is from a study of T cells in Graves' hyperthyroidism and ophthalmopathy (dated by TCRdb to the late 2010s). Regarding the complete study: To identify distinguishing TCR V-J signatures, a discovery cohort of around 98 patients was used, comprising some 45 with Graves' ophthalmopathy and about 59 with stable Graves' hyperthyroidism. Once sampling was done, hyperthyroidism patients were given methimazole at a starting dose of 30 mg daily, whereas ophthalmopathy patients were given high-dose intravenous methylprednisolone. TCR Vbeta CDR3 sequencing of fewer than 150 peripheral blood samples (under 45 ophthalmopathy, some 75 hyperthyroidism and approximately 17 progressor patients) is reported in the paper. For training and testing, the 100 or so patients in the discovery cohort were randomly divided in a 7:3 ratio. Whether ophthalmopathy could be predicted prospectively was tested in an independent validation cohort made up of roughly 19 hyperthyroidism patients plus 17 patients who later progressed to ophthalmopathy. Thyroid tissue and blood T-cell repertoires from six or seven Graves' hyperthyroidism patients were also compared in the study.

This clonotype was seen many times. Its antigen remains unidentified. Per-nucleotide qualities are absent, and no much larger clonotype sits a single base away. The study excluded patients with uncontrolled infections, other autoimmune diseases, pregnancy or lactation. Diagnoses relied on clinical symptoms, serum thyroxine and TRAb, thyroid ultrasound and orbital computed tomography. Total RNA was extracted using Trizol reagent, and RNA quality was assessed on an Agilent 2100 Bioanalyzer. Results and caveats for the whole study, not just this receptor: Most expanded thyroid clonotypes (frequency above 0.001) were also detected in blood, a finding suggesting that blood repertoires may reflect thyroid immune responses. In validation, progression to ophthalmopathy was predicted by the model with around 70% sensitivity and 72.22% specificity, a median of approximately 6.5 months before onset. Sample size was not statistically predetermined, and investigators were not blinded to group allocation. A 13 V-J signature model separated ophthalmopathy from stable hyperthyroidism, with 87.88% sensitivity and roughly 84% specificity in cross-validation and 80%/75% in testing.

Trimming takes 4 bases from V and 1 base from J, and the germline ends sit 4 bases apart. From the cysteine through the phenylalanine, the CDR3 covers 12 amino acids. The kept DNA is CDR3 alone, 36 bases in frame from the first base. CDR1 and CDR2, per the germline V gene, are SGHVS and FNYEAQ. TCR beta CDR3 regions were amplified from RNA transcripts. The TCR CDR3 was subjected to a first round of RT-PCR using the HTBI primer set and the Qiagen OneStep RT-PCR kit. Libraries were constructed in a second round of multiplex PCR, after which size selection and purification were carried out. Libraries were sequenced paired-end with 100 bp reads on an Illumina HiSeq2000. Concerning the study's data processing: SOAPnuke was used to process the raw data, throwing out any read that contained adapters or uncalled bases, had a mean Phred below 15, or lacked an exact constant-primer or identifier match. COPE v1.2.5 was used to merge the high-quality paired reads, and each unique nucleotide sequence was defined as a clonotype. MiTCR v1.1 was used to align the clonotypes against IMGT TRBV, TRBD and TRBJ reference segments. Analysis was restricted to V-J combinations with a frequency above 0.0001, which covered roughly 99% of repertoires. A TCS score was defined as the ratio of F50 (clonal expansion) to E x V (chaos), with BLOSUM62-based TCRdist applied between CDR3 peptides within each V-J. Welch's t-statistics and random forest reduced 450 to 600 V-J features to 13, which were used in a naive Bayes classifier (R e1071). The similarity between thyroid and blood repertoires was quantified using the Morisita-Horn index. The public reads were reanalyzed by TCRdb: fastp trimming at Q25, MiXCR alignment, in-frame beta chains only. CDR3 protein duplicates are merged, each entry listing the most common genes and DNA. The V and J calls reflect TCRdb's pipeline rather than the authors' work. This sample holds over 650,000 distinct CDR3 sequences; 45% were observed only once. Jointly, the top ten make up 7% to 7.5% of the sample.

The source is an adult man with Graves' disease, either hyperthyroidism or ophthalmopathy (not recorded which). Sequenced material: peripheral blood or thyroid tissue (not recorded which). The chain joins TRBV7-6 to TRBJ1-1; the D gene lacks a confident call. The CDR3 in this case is CASSSANTEAFF. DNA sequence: TGTGCCAGCAGCTCAGCGAACACTGAAGCTTTCTTT.